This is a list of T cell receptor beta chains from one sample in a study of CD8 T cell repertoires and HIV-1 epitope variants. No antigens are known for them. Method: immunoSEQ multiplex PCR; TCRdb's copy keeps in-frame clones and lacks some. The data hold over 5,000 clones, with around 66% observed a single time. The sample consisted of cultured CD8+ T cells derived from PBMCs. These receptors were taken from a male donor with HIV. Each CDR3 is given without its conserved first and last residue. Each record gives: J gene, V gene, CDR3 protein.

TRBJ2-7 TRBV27 ASSSYTGDYEQY
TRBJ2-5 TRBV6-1 ASRDKETQY
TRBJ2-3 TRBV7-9 ASSLDVLAGISDTQY
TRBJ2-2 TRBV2 ASSTGTGSWELF
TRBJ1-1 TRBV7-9 ASDGTEVRTEAF
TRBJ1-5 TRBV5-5 ASSSRQTSNQPQH
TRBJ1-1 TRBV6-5 ASSLSLSSEAF
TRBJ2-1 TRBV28 ASRSSIDEQF
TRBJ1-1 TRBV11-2 ASSPGWTEAF
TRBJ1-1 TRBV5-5 ASSFGNTEAF
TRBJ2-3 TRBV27 ASSLAGGGTDTQY
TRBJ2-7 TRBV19 ASSLWVTHEQY
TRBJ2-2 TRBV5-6 ASSLYRTSSNTGELF
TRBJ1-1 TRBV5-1 ASSPWAETSNTEAF
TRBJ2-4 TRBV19 ASNDRRWGGLAENIQY
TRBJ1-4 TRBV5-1 ASSLWGANEKLF
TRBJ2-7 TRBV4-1 ASSPIGESYEQY
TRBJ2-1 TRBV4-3 ASSAYSGGPDNEQF